These 23 T cell receptor beta chains were sequenced from one sample in a study of Tregs in tolerant kidney transplant recipients. Libraries were prepared by immunoSEQ multiplex PCR; TCRdb keeps only in-frame clonotypes and omits some of them. Of just under 45,000 clones listed, 95% are singletons. Antigen specificity for these receptors is unknown. The sequenced material came from Tregs from blood cultured with allogeneic cells. These receptors were taken from a human donor in good health.

The chain is built from TRBV19 and TRBJ1-1; the D is unclear. This CDR3 is built from 13 residues. Germline values: CDR1 LNHDA, CDR2 SQIVND (reference sequence). Trimming removed 7 bases from V and 0 bases from J, with 9 bases in between. The CDR3 sequence is CASKHGMNTEAFF. DNA of the CDR3: TGTGCCAGTAAACACGGTATGAACACTGAAGCTTTCTTT.

The rearrangement joins TRBV5-4 to TRBJ2-3; tentatively, D is TRBD2 (6 bases). The CDR3 runs 18 residues. Trimming stripped 0 bases from V and 4 bases from J, with 21 bases between. CDR1 is SGHNT and CDR2 is YYREEE in the germline V gene (reference sequence). CDR3 amino acids: CASSLVQALGSGADTQYF. The CDR3 DNA sequence: TGTGCCAGCAGCTTGGTACAGGCCCTGGGCTCGGGGGCAGATACGCAGTATTTT.

The chain links TRBV20-1 to TRBJ1-2, with no clear D. Germline V lookup: CDR1 DFQATT, CDR2 SNEGSKA (reference sequence). V lost 4 bases, J lost 8 bases, and 11 bases lay in between. The length of the CDR3 is 11 residues. DNA for the CDR3: TGCAGTGCTATTCTTCGACAAGGCTACACCTTC. Its protein product is CSAILRQGYTF.

The table lists this clone with a count of one. The J gene is TRBJ2-5, the V gene TRBV18; TRBD1 might be the D (5 bases). The CDR3 covers 14 residues. V lost 3 bases, J lost 4 bases, and 12 bases lay in between. Germline values: CDR1 KGHSH, CDR2 LQKENI. The CDR3 spells CASSPLQGLETQYF. CDR3 nucleotides: TGTGCCAGCTCACCCCTGCAGGGCCTAGAGACCCAGTACTTC.

The J gene is TRBJ2-3, the V gene TRBV18, with D uncertain. V was cut by 4 bases and J by 6 bases, with 11 bases left in between. This CDR3 is 13 amino acids long. CDR1 KGHSH and CDR2 LQKENI come from the germline V gene. The CDR3, as DNA: TGTGCCAGCTCACACCGAATGACGGATACGCAGTATTTT. It yields the protein CASSHRMTDTQYF.

V and J are TRBV29-1 and TRBJ1-3, with D possibly being TRBD1 (5 bases). Germline CDR1 reads SQVTM; CDR2 reads ANQGSEA. This CDR3 region has 16 residues. Trimming shortened V by 2 bases and J by 0 bases, and 14 bases separated the two germline ends. CDR3 sequence reads: CSVETRGRGSGNTIYF. In DNA, the CDR3 is TGCAGCGTTGAAACCCGGGGCCGAGGCTCTGGAAACACCATATATTTT.

The DNA of the CDR3 is TGCAGTGTCTGGATGAACACTGAAGCTTTCTTT. Its protein is CSVWMNTEAFF. The rearrangement uses TRBV20-1 and TRBJ1-1, with D unclear. CDR3 length: 11 residues. The germline V gene encodes CDR1 DFQATT and CDR2 SNEGSKA (reference sequence). Trimming took 7 bases from V and 0 from J, leaving 6 bases between them.

The chain is built from TRBV7-6 and TRBJ2-3; possibly TRBD1 or TRBD2 for D (6 bases each). Trimming pared 6 bases from V and 9 bases from J, leaving 13 bases between. The CDR3 extends over 12 amino acids. The germline V gene encodes CDR1 SGHVS and CDR2 FNYEAQ. The CDR3, as DNA: TGTGCCAGCAGTCTTCAAGGGGGGACGCAGTATTTT. Its protein is CASSLQGGTQYF.

The V gene is TRBV21-1, the J gene TRBJ1-1. TRBV21-1 is classified as a pseudogene. This CDR3 contains 15 residues. The DNA of the CDR3 is TGTGCCAGCAGCTCACGACGCTTCCCCAACACTGAAGCTTTCTTT. Protein product: CASSSRRFPNTEAFF.

Only one count was recorded for this clone. The rearrangement uses TRBV11-2 and TRBJ2-7, with unresolved D. Germline values: CDR1 SGHAT, CDR2 FQNNGV. Trimming pared 1 base from V and 2 bases from J, leaving 9 bases between. This CDR3 has 14 residues. This chain's CDR3 is CASSLGPGTYEQYF. In nucleotides, the CDR3 is TGTGCCAGCAGCTTAGGTCCAGGTACCTACGAGCAGTACTTC.

This rearrangement joins TRBV30 to TRBJ2-7; D may be TRBD1 (6 bases). The germline V gene has CDR1 GTSNPN and CDR2 SVGIG (reference sequence). Trimming took 3 bases from V and 2 from J, leaving 8 bases between them. The CDR3 runs to 12 residues. DNA of the CDR3: TGTGCCTGGAGACAGGGAACCTACGAGCAGTACTTC. Residues: CAWRQGTYEQYF.

This rearrangement joins TRBV4-1 to TRBJ2-1, with D hard to call. This CDR3 is built from 15 residues. The germline V gene has CDR1 MGHRA and CDR2 YSYEKL. Trimming removed 4 bases from V and 0 bases from J, with 10 bases in between. For the CDR3, the DNA is TGCGCCAGCAGCCTCACAATGAACTCCTACAATGAGCAGTTCTTC. Encoded protein: CASSLTMNSYNEQFF.

Only a few counts were recorded for this clone. The gene calls are TRBV5-1 and TRBJ2-3; 8 positions match TRBD1. The CDR3 loop spans 16 amino acids. CDR1 and CDR2 (germline): SGHRS, YFSETQ. Trimming removed 0 bases from V and 2 bases from J; junction bases left unmatched: 5. The CDR3 here is CASSLAGQGFTDTQYF. For the CDR3, the DNA is TGCGCCAGCAGCTTGGCCGGACAGGGCTTCACAGATACGCAGTATTTT.

The rearrangement links TRBV19 to TRBJ2-1; 12 bases agree with TRBD2. Germline-derived CDR1 and CDR2 are LNHDA and SQIVND (reference sequence). The CDR3 loop spans 16 amino acids. Trimming took 0 bases from V and 9 from J; bases not matched to a gene: 6. This CDR3 reads CASSIDPSGRAGEQFF. For the CDR3, the DNA is TGTGCCAGTAGTATAGATCCTAGCGGGAGGGCCGGTGAGCAGTTCTTC.

This chain uses TRBV4-1 with TRBJ1-3, with a weak D call TRBD1 (5 bases). V was cut by 0 bases and J by 0 bases, with 15 bases left in between. Germline V gives CDR1 MGHRA, CDR2 YSYEKL. CDR3 length equals 18 residues. The chain's CDR3 is CASSQEAPRVSSGNTIYF. The CDR3 nucleotides read TGCGCCAGCAGCCAAGAGGCTCCCAGGGTGAGCTCTGGAAACACCATATATTTT.

The chain combines TRBV18 with TRBJ1-5; 7 bases align to TRBD1. This CDR3 spans 17 amino acids. The germline V gene has CDR1 KGHSH and CDR2 LQKENI. V lost 2 bases and J lost 5; bases outside the gene matches: 12. The CDR3 is CASSPSTGYAADQPQHF. The CDR3, as DNA: TGTGCCAGCTCACCATCGACAGGGTACGCGGCGGATCAGCCCCAGCATTTT.

The gene calls are TRBV7-2 and TRBJ2-1, with TRBD2 as a possible D gene (5 bases). V was cut by 2 bases and J by 9 bases, with 17 bases left in between. This CDR3 is 15 amino acids long. From germline, CDR1 is SGHTA and CDR2 FQGNSA. The CDR3 coding sequence is TGTGCCAGCAGCTTAATGCCTACTAGTTTTAGTGAGCAGTTCTTC. Its protein product is CASSLMPTSFSEQFF. The entire variable domain, with the rest obtained from reference TRBV7-2 and TRBJ2-1, is as follows: GAGVSQSPSNKVTEKGKDVELRCDPISGHTALYWYRQSLGQGLEFLIYFQGNSAPDKSGLPSDRFSAERTGGSVSTLTIQRTQQEDSAVYLCASSLMPTSFSEQFFGPGTRLTVL.

In DNA form, the CDR3 reads TGCGCCAGCAGCCTCCTCCAAGTTTTAGGAGAGAGCTCTGGAAACACCATATATTTT. It is translated as CASSLLQVLGESSGNTIYF. The chain carries TRBV4-1 and TRBJ1-3; D is unclear. The germline V gene encodes CDR1 MGHRA and CDR2 YSYEKL. The CDR3 contains 19 residues. Trimming took 4 bases from V and 0 from J, leaving 22 bases between them.

The chain recombines TRBV7-9 with TRBJ1-4, with 7 bases identical to TRBD1. The CDR3 extends over 14 amino acids. Per the germline V gene, CDR1 is SEHNR and CDR2 is FQNEAQ (reference sequence). After removal of 5 bases from V and 4 bases from J, the junction contained 4 bases not matched to a gene. This chain's CDR3 is CASSPRGYNEKLFF. The CDR3 bases are TGTGCCAGCAGCCCCAGGGGGTATAATGAAAAACTGTTTTTT.

This clone is a singleton in its sample. The V and J genes are TRBV7-9 and TRBJ2-6, with a possible D match to TRBD2 (5 bases). The ends were cut back, 2 bases at V and 1 base at J, with 6 bases in the middle. Germline V gene sequence: CDR1 SEHNR, CDR2 FQNEAQ (reference sequence). CDR3 length equals 15 residues. The DNA of the CDR3 is TGTGCCAGCAGCTTAAGGAGGTCTGGGGCCAACGTCCTGACTTTC. It is translated as CASSLRRSGANVLTF.

V usage is TRBV11-2 and J usage is TRBJ2-1; the match to TRBD2 covers 9 bases. V dropped 3 bases and J dropped 7; count of bases not matched to a gene: 1. This CDR3 is 13 amino acids long. The germline V gene encodes CDR1 SGHAT and CDR2 FQNNGV. The CDR3 nucleotides read TGTGCCAGCAGCTTTACTAGCGGGAATGAGCAGTTCTTC. Translation: CASSFTSGNEQFF.

The rearrangement links TRBV6-6 to TRBJ1-1; 7 bases line up with TRBD1. From germline, CDR1 is MNHNY and CDR2 SVGAGI (reference sequence). V dropped 2 bases and J dropped 1; count of bases not matched to a gene: 4. The CDR3 runs 15 residues. CDR3: CASSYRQGGNTEAFF. The DNA of the CDR3 is TGTGCCAGCAGTTACCGACAGGGCGGGAACACTGAAGCTTTCTTT.

V usage is TRBV14 and J usage is TRBJ2-1, with D possibly called TRBD1 or TRBD2 (5 bases each). The germline CDR1 and CDR2 sequences are SGHDN and FVKESK. The CDR3 extends over 17 amino acids. Trimming removed 4 bases at V and 4 bases at J, with 20 bases between. The CDR3 reads CASSPLVYGTDYNEQFF. As DNA, the CDR3 is TGTGCCAGCAGCCCCCTTGTATATGGGACCGATTACAATGAGCAGTTCTTC.